The 8 T cell receptor beta chains below all came from one sample that was sequenced in a study of identical twins. TCRdb re-called the 5' RACE reads through MiXCR, storing one row per CDR3 protein. The sample records nearly 900,000 distinct CDR3 sequences, approximately 13% being singletons. The sample was also linked to a second study, of yellow fever vaccine responses in identical twins.

Sample: PBMCs. Source of these receptors: a woman in her late teens or twenties in good health.

This clonotype was picked up a small number of times. This rearrangement joins TRBV5-5 to TRBJ2-2; D ambiguous. In germline, CDR1 is SGHKS, CDR2 YYEKEE (reference sequence). The V end lost 5 bases, the J end lost 4 bases, and 12 bases lay between the germline ends. The CDR3 covers 14 residues. The CDR3, as DNA: TGTGCCAGCAGTATAACATGGGGCACCGGGGAGCTGTTTTTT. Its translation: CASSITWGTGELFF.

This clonotype has a handful of counts. This chain uses TRBV18 with TRBJ2-7; 10 bases line up with TRBD2. The CDR3 loop spans 18 amino acids. Trimming removed 0 bases from V and 1 base from J; junction bases left unmatched: 9. Germline CDR1 KGHSH, CDR2 LQKENI. CDR3 amino acids: CASSPPVGSGRSSYEQYF. CDR3 coding DNA: TGTGCCAGCTCACCACCAGTGGGTAGCGGGAGGTCTTCCTACGAGCAGTACTTC.

This clonotype was observed a handful of times. V usage is TRBV12-3 or TRBV12-4 and J usage is TRBJ1-5; TRBD1 agrees at 9 bases. The CDR3 runs 14 residues. With V trimmed by 9 bases and J by 6 bases, 9 bases remained unmatched. CDR3 sequence: CASTEQGAGQPQHF. CDR3 DNA: TGTGCCAGTACAGAACAGGGGGCGGGTCAGCCCCAGCATTTT.

This rearrangement joins TRBV7-9 to TRBJ1-2, with TRBD1 identical over 9 bases. J was trimmed by 7 bases and V by 5 bases; bases with no gene match: 14. The germline gives CDR1 SEHNR, CDR2 FQNEAQ (reference sequence). The CDR3 totals 16 residues. Here the CDR3 DNA reads TGTGCCAGCAGCCTTGACGGACAGGGGACTTTTGGTGGCTACACCTTC. Translating it yields CASSLDGQGTFGGYTF.

This clonotype was picked up a small number of times. The V and J genes are TRBV2 and TRBJ2-1; no clear D. This CDR3 region has 14 residues. V lost 3 bases and J lost 2, with 8 bases in between. The V gene's germline CDR1 is SNHLY and CDR2 FYNNEI. The chain's CDR3 is CASSEENTYNEQFF. CDR3 sequence (DNA): TGTGCCAGCAGTGAGGAGAATACCTACAATGAGCAGTTCTTC.

This clonotype showed up just a few times. The chain recombines TRBV4-2 with TRBJ2-5, with TRBD2 matching 11 bases. The V and J ends lost 2 bases and 5 bases, in that order; junction bases with no gene match: 22. This CDR3 has 21 amino acids. Germline CDR1 reads LGHNA; CDR2 reads YNFKEQ. CDR3 in amino acids: CASSQWIGGGELAGVGETQYF. CDR3 bases: TGTGCCAGCAGCCAATGGATCGGTGGGGGGGAACTAGCGGGAGTGGGTGAGACCCAGTACTTC.

This clonotype has ten or more counts. The V call is TRBV15, the J call TRBJ2-1, with D unresolved. CDR3 length: 15 residues. CDR1 is LNHNV and CDR2 is YYDKDF in the germline V gene (reference sequence). Trimming removed 0 bases from V and 3 bases from J, with 9 bases in between. CDR3 bases: TGTGCCACCAGCAGAGATGCGACGGGCTACAATGAGCAGTTCTTC. This codes for CATSRDATGYNEQFF.

This clonotype was counted a few times. The chain uses TRBV10-3 and TRBJ2-2, with D tentatively TRBD1 (6 bases). V lost 5 bases and J 4 bases, leaving 14 bases between the germline ends. CDR1 and CDR2 from the germline V gene are ENHRY and SYGVKD. The CDR3 totals 15 residues. Here the CDR3 DNA reads TGTGCCATCAGTCCGAGGTCACAGGGCACCGGGGAGCTGTTTTTT. Encoded protein: CAISPRSQGTGELFF.